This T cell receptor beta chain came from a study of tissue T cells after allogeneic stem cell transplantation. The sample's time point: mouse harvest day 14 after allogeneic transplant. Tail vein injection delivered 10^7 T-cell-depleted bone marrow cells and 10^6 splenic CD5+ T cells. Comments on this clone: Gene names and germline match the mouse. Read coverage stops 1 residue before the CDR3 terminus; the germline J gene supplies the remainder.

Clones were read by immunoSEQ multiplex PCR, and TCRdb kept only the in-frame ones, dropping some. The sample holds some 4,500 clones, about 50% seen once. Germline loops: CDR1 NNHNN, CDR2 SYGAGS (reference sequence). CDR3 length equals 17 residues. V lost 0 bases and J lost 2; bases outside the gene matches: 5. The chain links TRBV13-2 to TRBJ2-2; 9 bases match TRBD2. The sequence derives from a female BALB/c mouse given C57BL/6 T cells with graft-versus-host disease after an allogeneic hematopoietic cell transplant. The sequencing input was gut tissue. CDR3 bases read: TGTGCCAGCGGTGATGTTTGGGGGGGCCGGAACACCGGGCAGCTCTAC. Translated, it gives CASGDVWGGRNTGQLY. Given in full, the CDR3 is CASGDVWGGRNTGQLYF.